The 2 T cell receptor beta chains below come from one sample, sequenced in a study of Graves' ophthalmopathy and Graves' hyperthyroidism (dated by TCRdb to between 2018 and 2020). Sequencing took place on an Illumina HiSeq 2000. TCR beta CDR3 regions were amplified from RNA transcripts for repertoire sequencing. The first round of RT-PCR was done with HTBI primers and the Qiagen OneStep RT-PCR kit, and was followed by a second round of multiplex PCR, then size selection and purification. TCRdb trimmed public reads at Q25 via fastp, called clones via MiXCR and kept in-frame beta chains. Each CDR3 protein gets just one entry, which takes the most common genes and DNA from the rows behind it. This sample is represented by over a million distinct CDR3 sequences; about two fifths of them were singletons. The ten most abundant clones make up approximately 10% of the sample. The sample consisted of peripheral blood or thyroid tissue (not recorded which). The receptors stem from an adult man with Graves' hyperthyroidism.

The table lists this clonotype with many counts. The V and J genes are TRBV20-1 and TRBJ2-7; 8 bases line up with TRBD2. The J segment lost 4 bases and the V segment lost 1 base, leaving 6 bases of the junction unmatched. Germline V gene data show CDR1 as DFQATT and CDR2 as SNEGSKA (reference sequence). The CDR3 is 14 residues long. CDR3 amino acids: CSARGSGSGYEQYF. DNA for the CDR3: TGCAGTGCTAGAGGAAGCGGGAGTGGATACGAGCAGTACTTC.

This clonotype was counted many times. This chain joins TRBV20-1 and TRBJ1-1; D may be TRBD1 (5 bases). The CDR3 is 15 amino acids. Germline assignment: CDR1 DFQATT and CDR2 SNEGSKA (reference sequence). V was cut by 2 bases and J by 3 bases, with 16 bases left in between. CDR3 sequence (DNA): TGCAGTGCTAGATTTTCTTTATTGGGGGACACTGAAGCTTTCTTT. It specifies CSARFSLLGDTEAFF.